The 2 T cell receptor beta chains given below trace back to one sample, sequenced in a study of blood T cells in healthy people across ages. The authors ran a second PCR of about 6 to 11 cycles using a sample-barcoded 5' primer and a J-beta primer mix. TCRdb re-called the 5' RACE reads through MiXCR, storing one row per CDR3 protein. The sample yields roughly 1,000,000 distinct CDR3 sequences, under 30% seen once. Separately, the same data were catalogued under a study of T cells of mothers and their children.

The sample consisted of blood. The receptors here all came from a girl under 10 years old in good health.

This chain connects TRBV12-3 or TRBV12-4 to TRBJ1-1; unclear D gene. This CDR3 has 12 amino acids. V was trimmed by 7 bases and J by 5 bases, leaving 11 bases between them. The CDR3 region is CASNIGNTEAFF. The DNA for the CDR3 is TGTGCCAGCAATATAGGTAATACTGAAGCTTTCTTT.

The chain combines TRBV6-5 with TRBJ2-3; 7 bases align to TRBD2. The J segment lost 5 bases and the V segment lost 10 bases, leaving 9 bases of the junction unmatched. The CDR3 loop spans 13 amino acids. Germline CDR1 is MNHEY and CDR2 is SVGAGI. The CDR3 bases are TGTGCCACTCGTCTGGGGGGGAAAGATACGCAGTATTTT. Its translation: CATRLGGKDTQYF.